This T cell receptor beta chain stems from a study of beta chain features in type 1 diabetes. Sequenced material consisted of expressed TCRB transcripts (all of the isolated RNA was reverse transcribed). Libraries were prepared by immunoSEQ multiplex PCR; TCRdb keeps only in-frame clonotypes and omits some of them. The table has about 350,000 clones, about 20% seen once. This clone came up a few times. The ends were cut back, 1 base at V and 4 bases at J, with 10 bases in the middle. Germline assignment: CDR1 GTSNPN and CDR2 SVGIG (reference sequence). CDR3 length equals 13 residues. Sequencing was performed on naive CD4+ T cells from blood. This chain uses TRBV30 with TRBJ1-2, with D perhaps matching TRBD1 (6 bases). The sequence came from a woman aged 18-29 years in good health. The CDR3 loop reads CAWSGQVAYGYTF. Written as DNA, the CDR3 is TGTGCCTGGAGTGGACAGGTAGCCTATGGCTACACCTTC. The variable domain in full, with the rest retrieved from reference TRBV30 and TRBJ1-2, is SQTIHQWPATLVQPVGSPLSLECTVEGTSNPNLYWYRQAAGRGLQLLFYSVGIGQISSEVPQNLSASRPQDRQFILSSKKLLLSDSGFYLCAWSGQVAYGYTFGSGTRLTVV.